These T cell receptor beta chains were read from a single sample in a study of memory CD4+ T cells and cytomegalovirus serostatus. Profiled with immunoSEQ multiplex PCR; TCRdb holds only in-frame clones, not every one. The sample shows approximately 50,000 clones, 60% to 80% of them seen only once. Sequencing input: memory CD4+ T cells from blood. The receptors come from an adult in good health and CMV-seronegative. CDR3s include the opening cysteine and the closing phenylalanine or tryptophan. The order of the fields is J gene, clone size, D gene, V gene, CDR3 DNA, CDR3 protein. The D gene is left open where the match is weak. Part of the rows lack a size; the others show once, few, many or a class for expanded clones.

J: TRBJ2-2; size: -; D: TRBD1; V: TRBV5-1; DNA: TGCGCCAGCAGCTTTAAAGGGACAGACACCGGGGAGCTGTTTTTT; CDR3: CASSFKGTDTGELFF
J: TRBJ1-2; size: -; D: -; V: TRBV29-1; DNA: TGCAGCGTTGAAGGGGCAGGCCTGAACTATGGCTACACCTTC; CDR3: CSVEGAGLNYGYTF
J: TRBJ1-1; size: medium-sized; D: -; V: TRBV5-4; DNA: TGTGCCAGCAGCCCCGTCGGCGTTTCTATAGCTTTCTTT; CDR3: CASSPVGVSIAFF
J: TRBJ1-2; size: once; D: TRBD1; V: TRBV2; DNA: TGTGCCAGCAGTCCCCAATTACAGGGGGCGTATGGCTACACCTTC; CDR3: CASSPQLQGAYGYTF
J: TRBJ2-7; size: -; D: -; V: TRBV5-1; DNA: TGCGCCAGCAGCCGGGACAACTACGAGCAGTACTTC; CDR3: CASSRDNYEQYF
J: TRBJ2-3; size: -; D: TRBD1; V: TRBV7-9; DNA: TGTGCCAGCAGCTTGGGTCAGGGGGTGAGAGATACGCAGTATTTT; CDR3: CASSLGQGVRDTQYF
J: TRBJ2-1; size: once; D: -; V: TRBV29-1; DNA: TGCAGCGTTGAGAGGGGACGTAATGAGCAGTTCTTC; CDR3: CSVERGRNEQFF
J: TRBJ2-2; size: -; D: -; V: TRBV7-2; DNA: TGTGCCAGCAGCTTACAGTATGAGGCCGGGGAGCTGTTTTTT; CDR3: CASSLQYEAGELFF
J: TRBJ2-7; size: -; D: -; V: TRBV6-1; DNA: TGTGCCAGCAGTGAACTCGGAACAGGGTACTACGAGCAGTACTTC; CDR3: CASSELGTGYYEQYF
J: TRBJ2-6; size: -; D: -; V: TRBV28; DNA: TGTGCCAGCAGTGCTCGCTGGAGGCCGGGAGGGGCCAACGTCCTGACTTTC; CDR3: CASSARWRPGGANVLTF
J: TRBJ2-3; size: -; D: -; V: TRBV27; DNA: TGTGCCAGCAGTTTAAGTAGCACAGATACGCAGTATTTT; CDR3: CASSLSSTDTQYF
J: TRBJ2-3; size: -; D: TRBD1; V: TRBV9; DNA: TGTGCCAGCAGCGTAGGAGAGGGGGCCACAGATACGCAGTATTTT; CDR3: CASSVGEGATDTQYF
J: TRBJ1-4; size: few; D: -; V: TRBV14; DNA: TGTGCCAGCGGGAAGGGAAAACTGTTTTTT; CDR3: CASGKGKLFF
J: TRBJ2-7; size: -; D: TRBD2; V: TRBV28; DNA: TGTGCCAGCAGCACCCGCGGGAGGAACGAGCAGTACTTC; CDR3: CASSTRGRNEQYF